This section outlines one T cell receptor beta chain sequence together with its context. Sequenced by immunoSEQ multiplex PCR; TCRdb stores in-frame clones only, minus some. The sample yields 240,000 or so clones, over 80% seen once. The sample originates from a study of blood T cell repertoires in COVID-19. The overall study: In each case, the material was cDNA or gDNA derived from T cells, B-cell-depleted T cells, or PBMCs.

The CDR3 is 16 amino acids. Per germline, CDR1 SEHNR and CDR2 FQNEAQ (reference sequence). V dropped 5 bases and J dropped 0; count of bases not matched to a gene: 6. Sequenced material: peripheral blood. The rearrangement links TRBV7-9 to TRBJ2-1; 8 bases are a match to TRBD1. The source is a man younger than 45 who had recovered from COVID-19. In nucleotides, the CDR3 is TGTGCCAGCAGCGGACAGGGAATTAGCTCCTACAATGAGCAGTTCTTC. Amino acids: CASSGQGISSYNEQFF.